This T cell receptor beta chain originates from a study of blood T cell repertoires in COVID-19. Study summary: Samples came from the United States, Italy and Spain, spanning acute and convalescent COVID-19.

Authors' processing steps: The assay estimated nucleated cells by amplifying reference gene primers. Repertoires were generated with immunoSEQ multiplex PCR, while TCRdb's copy carries only in-frame clones and drops some. V and J calls plus clone size are reproduced from that table; the DNA served to infer D and trimming. The table includes about 59,000 clones, roughly 80% detected once. In germline, CDR1 is MNHEY, CDR2 SVGEGT. This CDR3 contains 15 residues. V lost 2 bases, J lost 0 bases, and 8 bases lay in between. Sequencing was carried out using peripheral blood. This receptor was identified in a woman in her 70s with acute or convalescent COVID-19. V usage is TRBV6-2 or TRBV6-3 and J usage is TRBJ1-3; D gene unclear. The CDR3 reads CASSYGESSGNTIYF. CDR3 DNA: TGTGCCAGCAGTTACGGAGAGAGCTCTGGAAACACCATATATTTT.